This is a list of T cell receptor beta chains from one sample in a study of PD-L1 blockade in urothelial cancer. The assay was immunoSEQ multiplex PCR, and TCRdb's table has in-frame clones only and misses some. This table has 90,000 or so clones, around 87% appearing once. The source was PBMCs, collected around atezolizumab (anti-PD-L1) treatment. All receptors come from a man aged 60-69 years with urothelial cancer. Both conserved end residues are part of each CDR3. The size entry is marked missing in some rows and otherwise reads once, few, many or a size class.

clone_size: .
v_call: TRBV5-1
cdr3_aa: CASSPGQITGELFF

clone_size: once
v_call: TRBV4-1
cdr3_aa: CASSQNWPTNEKLFF

clone_size: .
v_call: TRBV4-3
cdr3_aa: CASSQVQGGKAFF

clone_size: .
v_call: TRBV28
cdr3_aa: CASRPTGANIRTIYF

clone_size: .
v_call: TRBV19
cdr3_aa: CASSMGGTLYNEQFF

clone_size: .
v_call: TRBV10-3
cdr3_aa: CAISEQANYGYTF

clone_size: .
v_call: TRBV5-1
cdr3_aa: CASTPMNRGTGELFF

clone_size: .
v_call: TRBV19
cdr3_aa: CASSLVATNEKLFF

clone_size: .
v_call: TRBV5-1
cdr3_aa: CASSDRDIYYEQYF

clone_size: .
v_call: TRBV19
cdr3_aa: CASRTGQGLSYNEQFF

clone_size: .
v_call: TRBV7-2
cdr3_aa: CASSSRGVRGAYEQYF

clone_size: .
v_call: TRBV27
cdr3_aa: CASTGGTGANVLTF